This TCR beta chain was captured in a study of cytomegalovirus exposure and HLA in healthy donors. Trimming took 1 base from V and 4 from J; bases not matched to a gene: 7. CDR3 length: 17 residues. Germline values: CDR1 SEHNR, CDR2 FQNEAQ (reference sequence). This clone was counted once. The PCR contained 60 Vbeta and 13 Jbeta primers. Assay used: immunoSEQ multiplex PCR; TCRdb lists only in-frame clones, some missing. The data show some 130,000 clones, roughly 80% seen once. The chain combines TRBV7-9 with TRBJ2-1; 10 bases are shared with TRBD2. Material for sequencing was PBMCs. The sequence derives from a girl aged 2 to 9 in good health and CMV-seronegative. The CDR3 DNA follows: TGTGCCAGCAGCTTAGAGCGGGGACTAGCGAGTTACAATGAGCAGTTCTTC. This translates into CASSLERGLASYNEQFF.